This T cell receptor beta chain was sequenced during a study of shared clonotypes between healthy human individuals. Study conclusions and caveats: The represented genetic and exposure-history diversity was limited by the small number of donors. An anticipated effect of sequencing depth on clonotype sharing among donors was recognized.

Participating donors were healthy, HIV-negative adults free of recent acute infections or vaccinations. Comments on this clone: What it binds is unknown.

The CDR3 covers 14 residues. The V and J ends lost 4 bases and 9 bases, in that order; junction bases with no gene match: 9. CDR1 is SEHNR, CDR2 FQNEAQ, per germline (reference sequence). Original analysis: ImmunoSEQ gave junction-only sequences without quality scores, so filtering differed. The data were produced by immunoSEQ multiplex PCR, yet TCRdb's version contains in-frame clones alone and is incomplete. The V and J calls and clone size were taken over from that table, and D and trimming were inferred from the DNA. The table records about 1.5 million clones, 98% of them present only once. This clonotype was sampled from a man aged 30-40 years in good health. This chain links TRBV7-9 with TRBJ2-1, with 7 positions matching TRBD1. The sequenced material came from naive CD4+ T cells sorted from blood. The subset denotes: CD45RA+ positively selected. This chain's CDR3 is CASSSRGPLVEQFF. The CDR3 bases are TGTGCCAGCAGCTCGAGGGGGCCCCTAGTTGAGCAGTTCTTC.